Listed here are 30 T cell receptor beta chains from one sample, sequenced in a study of graft-versus-host responses after intestinal transplantation. Their target antigens are unknown. The protocol was immunoSEQ multiplex PCR, while the TCRdb copy is restricted to in-frame clones and leaves out a portion. Found here are about 50,000 clones, 85% to 95% of them singletons; the top ten hold over 2%. The sequenced sample was unstimulated CD4+ T cells sorted from spleen or lymph node cells, obtained before transplant. The source of these receptors is a human donor who was the organ donor for an intestinal transplant.

The chain combines TRBV19 with TRBJ1-5; D possibly corresponds to TRBD1 (6 bases). V was cut by 6 bases and J by 5 bases, with 17 bases left in between. The CDR3 spans 15 residues. The germline gives CDR1 LNHDA, CDR2 SQIVND (reference sequence). CDR3 coding DNA: TGTGCCAGTAGGGACAGTGCAGGTCGGGATCAGCCCCAGCATTTT. Protein sequence: CASRDSAGRDQPQHF.

The chain has TRBV11-3 and TRBJ2-1, with 8 bases matching TRBD1. The V and J ends lost 6 bases and 7 bases, in that order; junction bases with no gene match: 8. Germline V CDR1 and CDR2: SGHNT, YENEEA. CDR3 length equals 14 residues. Here the CDR3 DNA reads TGTGCCAGCAGTTCAGGGGGCGCTGGTAATGAGCAGTTCTTC. This sequence encodes CASSSGGAGNEQFF. The variable domain in full, with the rest retrieved from reference TRBV11-3 and TRBJ2-1, is EAGVVQSPRYKIIEKKQPVAFWCNPISGHNTLYWYLQNLGQGPELLIRYENEEAVDDSQLPKDRFSAERLKGVDSTLKIQPAELGDSAVYLCASSSGGAGNEQFFGPGTRLTVL.

The chain employs TRBV13 and TRBJ1-6; a weak D match, TRBD1 (6 bases). Germline V gives CDR1 PRHDT, CDR2 FYEKMQ (reference sequence). The CDR3 contains 15 residues. V was pared by 0 bases and J by 12 bases, with 15 bases between. CDR3: CASSLGAGAPGPLHF. The CDR3 bases are TGTGCCAGCAGCTTAGGGGCAGGGGCCCCGGGACCCCTCCACTTT.

This clone is a singleton in its sample. The CDR3 region has the DNA TGTGCCAGCAGTTTGACGGGAAATCAGCCCCAGCATTTT. Its translation: CASSLTGNQPQHF. This chain uses TRBV28 with TRBJ1-5; unclear D gene. The germline V gene has CDR1 MDHEN and CDR2 SYDVKM. Trimming cost V 3 bases and J 4 bases, with 7 bases left between them. The CDR3 length is 13 residues.

The chain combines TRBV7-2 with TRBJ2-1; TRBD2 agrees at 12 bases. J was trimmed by 5 bases and V by 4 bases; bases with no gene match: 6. The V gene's germline CDR1 is SGHTA and CDR2 FQGNSA. The CDR3 consists of 16 residues. CDR3 in DNA: TGTGCCAGCAGCTCCACTAGCGGGAGGACTAACAATGAGCAGTTCTTC. It is translated as CASSSTSGRTNNEQFF.

This clone was found a few times. This CDR3 is also generated by other DNA sequences in the sample. The genes are TRBV20-1 and TRBJ2-1; the D is unclear. The V gene's germline CDR1 is DFQATT and CDR2 SNEGSKA (reference sequence). CDR3 length equals 11 residues. V lost 1 base to trimming and J lost 7 bases, with 5 bases between them. The CDR3 protein is CSARGGNEQFF. The CDR3, as DNA: TGCAGTGCTAGAGGGGGAAATGAGCAGTTCTTC.

This rearrangement joins TRBV10-3 to TRBJ2-2; TRBD1 might be the D (5 bases). V lost 3 bases, J lost 3 bases, and 8 bases lay in between. Germline V gene lookup returns CDR1 ENHRY and CDR2 SYGVKD. The CDR3 loop spans 14 amino acids. CDR3 protein: CAISDRVDTGELFF. CDR3 DNA sequence: TGTGCCATCAGTGACAGGGTCGACACCGGGGAGCTGTTTTTT.

The chain combines TRBV5-6 with TRBJ2-7; the D call may be TRBD1 or TRBD2 (7 bases each). Germline values: CDR1 SGHDT, CDR2 YYEEEE. Between the trimmed V and J ends, which lost 3 bases and 2 bases, there was a span of 18 bases. CDR3 length: 16 residues. The CDR3 coding sequence is TGTGCCAGCAGCTGGGAGGGGGCTAGCGCTCCCTACGAGCAGTACTTC. Protein product: CASSWEGASAPYEQYF.

About this clone: Different DNA sequences within this sample yield the same CDR3. The chain employs TRBV28 and TRBJ2-3, with 8 bases aligning to TRBD2. Trimming at V came to 3 bases and at J to 2 bases, leaving 13 bases not matched to a gene. Germline V gene data show CDR1 as MDHEN and CDR2 as SYDVKM. This CDR3 comprises 18 residues. Here the CDR3 DNA reads TGTGCCAGCAGTTTCTACAAGAAGGCGGGAGGTAACACAGATACGCAGTATTTT. Amino acid sequence: CASSFYKKAGGNTDTQYF.

The J gene is TRBJ2-2, the V gene TRBV12-2; TRBD2, the table's D call, was not compared with the DNA. TRBV12-2 corresponds to a pseudogene. The CDR3 is 15 residues long. This CDR3 is CASRLGGGDTGELFF. DNA of the CDR3: TGTGCAAGTCGCTTAGGTGGGGGGGACACCGGGGAGCTGTTTTTT.

The CDR3 reads CASSLWGYEQYF. Here the CDR3 DNA reads TGTGCCAGCAGCTTATGGGGCTACGAGCAGTACTTC. This chain connects TRBV11-2 to TRBJ2-7, with unresolved D. This CDR3 has 12 amino acids. Between the trimmed V and J ends, which lost 2 bases and 3 bases, there was a span of 5 bases. Germline CDR1 reads SGHAT; CDR2 reads FQNNGV.

The rearrangement joins TRBV27 to TRBJ1-6; D gene ambiguous. Per germline, CDR1 MNHEY and CDR2 SMNVEV (reference sequence). CDR3 length equals 15 residues. V lost 5 bases, J lost 6 bases, and 14 bases lay in between. The CDR3 region is CASSPWTTRNSPLHF. The CDR3 DNA follows: TGTGCCAGCAGTCCCTGGACTACCCGTAATTCACCCCTCCACTTT.

The chain uses TRBV19 and TRBJ1-3; 8 bases align to TRBD1. The CDR3 is made up of 15 amino acids. Per germline, CDR1 LNHDA and CDR2 SQIVND (reference sequence). V trimming: 5 bases; J trimming: 4 bases; junction bases outside the gene matches: 7. DNA for the CDR3: TGTGCCAGTAGTTTACAGGGGGAAGGAGGAAACACCATATATTTT. Residues: CASSLQGEGGNTIYF.

V usage is TRBV5-1 and J usage is TRBJ2-1, with 14 bases lining up with TRBD2. The germline CDR1 and CDR2 sequences are SGHRS and YFSETQ. V shed 2 bases and J 10 bases; nucleotides not matched to a gene: 14. The CDR3 length is 18 residues. The CDR3 DNA sequence: TGCGCCAGCAGCTTAGGACCTCCGGGACTAGCGGGAGTATGGGAGCAGTTCTTC. Its protein is CASSLGPPGLAGVWEQFF.

This chain links TRBV29-1 with TRBJ2-3, with D possibly TRBD2 on 6 matching bases. CDR3 length: 14 residues. The V gene lost 3 bases and the J gene lost 6 bases, with 16 bases spanning the gap. The germline V gene encodes CDR1 SQVTM and CDR2 ANQGSEA. Here the CDR3 reads CSVERGSGGDTQYF. The CDR3 DNA is TGCAGCGTTGAGAGGGGCTCTGGGGGGGATACGCAGTATTTT.

The gene calls are TRBV9 and TRBJ2-7, with 8 nucleotides matching TRBD2. The germline V gene has CDR1 SGDLS and CDR2 YYNGEE. The CDR3 has 14 residues. J lost 2 bases, V lost 4 bases, and 5 bases had no gene match. The CDR3, as DNA: TGTGCCAGCAGCACAGGACTAGCTCCCTACGAGCAGTACTTC. It specifies CASSTGLAPYEQYF.

This chain connects TRBV4-1 to TRBJ2-4; D uncertain. The CDR3 extends over 14 amino acids. Germline V CDR1 and CDR2: MGHRA, YSYEKL. V dropped 4 bases and J dropped 2 bases, with 9 bases sitting between them. CDR3 sequence: CASSPERTKNIQYF. The DNA for the CDR3 is TGCGCCAGCAGCCCCGAGAGAACCAAAAACATTCAGTACTTC.

DNA of the CDR3: TGTGCCAGCAGCTTGGCGGGGACCTCCTGGGATACGCAGTATTTT. It encodes CASSLAGTSWDTQYF. The rearrangement uses TRBV5-4 and TRBJ2-3; D possibly uses TRBD1 or TRBD2 (5 bases each). The CDR3 extends over 15 amino acids. The germline CDR1 and CDR2 sequences are SGHNT and YYREEE (reference sequence). V gave up 0 bases and J gave up 6 bases, with 14 bases separating them.

The gene calls are TRBV7-6 and TRBJ2-1, with D possibly TRBD2 on 7 matching bases. The CDR3 runs 15 residues. Germline V gene lookup returns CDR1 SGHVS and CDR2 FNYEAQ. Trimming took off 4 bases at V and 6 bases at J, with 16 bases between the two ends. In DNA form, the CDR3 reads TGTGCCAGCAGCTCAGACGGGGGGCGGGGCAATGAGCAGTTCTTC. Translated: CASSSDGGRGNEQFF.

The V call is TRBV6-1, the J call TRBJ2-6; D is possibly TRBD1 or TRBD2 (5 bases each). V lost 4 bases and J lost 0, with 7 bases in between. This CDR3 region has 15 residues. Looked up from germline, CDR1 is MNHNS and CDR2 is SASEGT. The CDR3 protein is CASSVGDSGANVLTF. The CDR3 nucleotides read TGTGCCAGCAGTGTGGGGGACTCTGGGGCCAACGTCCTGACTTTC.

The V and J genes are TRBV27 and TRBJ2-3; TRBD1 matches at 10 bases. Germline assignment: CDR1 MNHEY and CDR2 SMNVEV (reference sequence). J gave up 2 bases and V 1 base, and 3 bases lay outside the gene matches. The CDR3 sequence is 16 residues long. The CDR3 reads CASSLLGTGVTDTQYF. CDR3 nucleotides: TGTGCCAGCAGTTTATTAGGGACAGGGGTCACAGATACGCAGTATTTT.

This chain uses TRBV13 with TRBJ1-2, with D tentatively TRBD1 (6 bases). This CDR3 region has 12 residues. Germline lookup yields CDR1 PRHDT and CDR2 FYEKMQ (reference sequence). V lost 2 bases and J 5 bases, leaving 6 bases between the germline ends. CDR3 sequence: CASSLQGYGYTF. The CDR3 DNA reads TGTGCCAGCAGCTTACAGGGGTATGGCTACACCTTC.

The chain carries TRBV19 and TRBJ2-2; TRBD2 agrees at 7 bases. Germline V gene data show CDR1 as LNHDA and CDR2 as SQIVND (reference sequence). J gave up 0 bases and V 4 bases, and 8 bases lay outside the gene matches. The length of the CDR3 is 17 residues. The CDR3 protein is CASSSPGDYSNTGELFF. For the CDR3, the DNA is TGTGCCAGTAGTAGCCCCGGGGACTACTCGAACACCGGGGAGCTGTTTTTT.

The chain uses TRBV7-7 and TRBJ2-5; unclear D gene. The ends were cut back, 3 bases at V and 5 bases at J, with 16 bases in the middle. CDR1 SSHAT and CDR2 FNYEAQ come from the germline V gene (reference sequence). The CDR3 runs to 15 residues. CDR3 bases: TGTGCCAGCAGCTTGGGCCCTATCAAGGAGGAGACCCAGTACTTC. Its protein product is CASSLGPIKEETQYF.

The V and J genes are TRBV18 and TRBJ2-1; a possible D gene is TRBD1 (6 bases). Germline assignment: CDR1 KGHSH and CDR2 LQKENI. V gave up 6 bases and J gave up 5 bases, with 8 bases separating them. The CDR3 has 12 residues. In DNA form, the CDR3 reads TGTGCCAGCTCGACAGGCCACAATGAGCAGTTCTTC. Protein: CASSTGHNEQFF.

This rearrangement joins TRBV2 to TRBJ2-2; weak D call: TRBD1 (6 bases). CDR1 and CDR2 (germline): SNHLY, FYNNEI. The CDR3 spans 15 residues. The V end lost 1 base, the J end lost 6 bases, and 12 bases lay between the germline ends. The CDR3 sequence is CASSEDYRAAGELFF. The CDR3, as DNA: TGTGCCAGCAGTGAAGATTACAGGGCCGCCGGGGAGCTGTTTTTT.

The V gene is TRBV4-3, the J gene TRBJ1-2; 9 bases align to TRBD1. The CDR3 length is 17 residues. The germline V gene encodes CDR1 LGHNA and CDR2 YSLEER. V gave up 1 base and J gave up 4 bases; unmatched junction bases: 10. The CDR3 DNA reads TGCGCCAGCAGCCAAGCGAAGTTGGGACAGGGCGGCTATGGCTACACCTTC. This encodes CASSQAKLGQGGYGYTF.

This chain uses TRBV28 with TRBJ2-7, with D perhaps TRBD2 (7 bases). In germline, CDR1 is MDHEN, CDR2 SYDVKM. Trimming removed 7 bases at V and 3 bases at J, with 22 bases between. CDR3 length: 16 amino acids. The CDR3 nucleotides read TGTGCCAGCACCCATTTCCAGGGGAGGGGGAACTACGAGCAGTACTTC. Residues: CASTHFQGRGNYEQYF. The full variable domain, in which reference TRBV28 and TRBJ2-7 provide the parts outside the CDR3, is DVKVTQSSRYLVKRTGEKVFLECVQDMDHENMFWYRQDPGLGLRLIYFSYDVKMKEKGDIPEGYSVSREKKERFSLILESASTNQTSMYLCASTHFQGRGNYEQYFGPGTRLTVT.

V usage is TRBV7-9 and J usage is TRBJ1-4; possible D gene TRBD1, 5 bases. Trimming shortened V by 3 bases and J by 6 bases, and 11 bases separated the two germline ends. CDR1 and CDR2 (germline): SEHNR, FQNEAQ (reference sequence). CDR3 length: 14 amino acids. CDR3 in amino acids: CASSLGLTDEKLFF. CDR3 nucleotides: TGTGCCAGCAGCTTGGGATTGACAGATGAAAAACTGTTTTTT.

The chain carries TRBV28 and TRBJ2-2; a weak D match, TRBD1 (6 bases). The V and J ends lost 8 bases and 1 base respectively, with 14 bases between them. This CDR3 is built from 15 residues. CDR1 is MDHEN, CDR2 SYDVKM, per germline. CDR3 sequence reads: CASERTRGNTGELFF. The CDR3 region has the DNA TGTGCCAGCGAAAGGACCAGGGGGAACACCGGGGAGCTGTTTTTT.